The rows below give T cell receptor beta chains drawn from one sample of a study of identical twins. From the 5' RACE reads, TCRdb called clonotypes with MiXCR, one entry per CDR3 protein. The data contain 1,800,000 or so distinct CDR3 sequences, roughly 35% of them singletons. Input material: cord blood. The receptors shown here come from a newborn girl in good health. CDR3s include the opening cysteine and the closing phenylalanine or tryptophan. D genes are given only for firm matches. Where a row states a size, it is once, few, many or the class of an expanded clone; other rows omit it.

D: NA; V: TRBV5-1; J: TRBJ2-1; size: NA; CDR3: CASSNGHNEQFF; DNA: TGCGCCAGCAGCAACGGACACAATGAGCAGTTCTTC
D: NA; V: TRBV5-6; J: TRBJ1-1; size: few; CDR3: CASSWVGGLNTEAFF; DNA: TGTGCCAGCAGCTGGGTCGGAGGTTTGAACACTGAAGCTTTCTTT
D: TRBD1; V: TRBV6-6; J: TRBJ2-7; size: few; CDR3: CASSYSSLTGSYNEQYF; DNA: TGTGCCAGCAGTTACTCGAGTTTGACAGGGTCCTACAATGAGCAGTACTTC
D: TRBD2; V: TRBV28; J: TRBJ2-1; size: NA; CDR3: CASGGERDYNEQFF; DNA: TGTGCCAGCGGTGGTGAGCGGGACTACAATGAGCAGTTCTTC
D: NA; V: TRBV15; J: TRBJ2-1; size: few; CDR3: CATSTKGRNEQFF; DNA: TGTGCCACCAGCACCAAGGGGAGGAATGAGCAGTTCTTC
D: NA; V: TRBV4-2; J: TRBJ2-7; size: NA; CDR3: CASSQGRGGLVEQYF; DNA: TGTGCCAGCAGCCAAGGGAGGGGGGGGTTGGTTGAGCAGTACTTC
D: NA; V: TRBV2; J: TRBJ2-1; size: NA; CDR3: CASSEGRRTLGNEQFF; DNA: TGTGCCAGCAGTGAAGGCAGGAGGACCTTAGGGAATGAGCAGTTCTTC
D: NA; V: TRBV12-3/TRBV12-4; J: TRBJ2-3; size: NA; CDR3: CASTGIADTQYF; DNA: TGTGCCAGCACAGGGATCGCAGATACGCAGTATTTT
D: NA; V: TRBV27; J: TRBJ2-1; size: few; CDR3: CASSLTGVGQFF; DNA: TGTGCCAGCAGTTTAACCGGGGTCGGGCAGTTCTTC
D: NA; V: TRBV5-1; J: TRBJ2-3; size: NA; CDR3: CASSLGPGSGVDTQYF; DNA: TGCGCCAGCAGCTTGGGACCCGGATCAGGTGTTGATACGCAGTATTTT
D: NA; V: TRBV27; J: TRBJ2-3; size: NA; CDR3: CASSPRDGADTQYF; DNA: TGTGCCAGCAGTCCCCGGGATGGGGCAGATACGCAGTATTTT
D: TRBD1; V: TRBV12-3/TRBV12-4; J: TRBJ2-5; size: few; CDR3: CASSSGQGSTQYF; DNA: TGTGCCAGCAGTTCGGGACAGGGGTCGACCCAGTACTTC
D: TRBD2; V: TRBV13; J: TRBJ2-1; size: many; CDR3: CASSGTSGGVYNEQFF; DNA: TGTGCCAGCAGCGGGACTAGCGGGGGTGTCTACAATGAGCAGTTCTTC
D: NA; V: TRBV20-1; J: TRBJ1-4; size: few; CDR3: CSARDRSTNEKLFF; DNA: TGCAGTGCTAGAGATCGGTCAACTAATGAAAAACTGTTTTTT
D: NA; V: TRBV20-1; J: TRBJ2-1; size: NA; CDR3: CSANRDQQETQFF; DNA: TGCAGTGCTAACCGGGACCAACAAGAGACCCAGTTCTTC
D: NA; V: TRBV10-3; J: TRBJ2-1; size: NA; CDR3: CAISEYYVVAVVWAYNEQFF; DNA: TGTGCCATCAGTGAGTACTACGTCGTGGCTGTGGTATGGGCCTACAATGAGCAGTTCTTC
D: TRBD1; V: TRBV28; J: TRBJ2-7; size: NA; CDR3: CASTTQGGQGPYEQYF; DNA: TGTGCCAGCACTACCCAGGGGGGACAGGGACCCTACGAGCAGTACTTC
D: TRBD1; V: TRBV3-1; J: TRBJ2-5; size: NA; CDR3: CASSQRGPPEQYF; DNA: TGTGCCAGCAGCCAAAGGGGGCCCCCTGAGCAGTACTTC
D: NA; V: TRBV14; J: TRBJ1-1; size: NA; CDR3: CASSQVASMNTEAFF; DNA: TGTGCCAGCAGCCAAGTGGCCAGCATGAACACTGAAGCTTTCTTT
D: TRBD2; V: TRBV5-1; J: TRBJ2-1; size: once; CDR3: CASSSLRQGTSTSGGALVREQFF; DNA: TGCGCCAGCAGCTCCTTACGACAGGGGACCTCGACTAGCGGGGGGGCGTTAGTCCGTGAGCAGTTCTTC
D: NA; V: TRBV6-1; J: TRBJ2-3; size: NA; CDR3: CASRAGKHGWYF; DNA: TGTGCCAGCAGGGCGGGCAAACACGGATGGTATTTT
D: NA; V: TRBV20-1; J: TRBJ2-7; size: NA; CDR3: CSARDRTRYEQYF; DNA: TGCAGTGCTAGAGACCGTACCCGCTACGAGCAGTACTTC
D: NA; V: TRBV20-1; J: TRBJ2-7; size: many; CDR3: CSASTSYEQYF; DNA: TGCAGTGCTAGTACTAGCTACGAGCAGTACTTC
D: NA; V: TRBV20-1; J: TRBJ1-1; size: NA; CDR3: CSARAGVWTEAFF; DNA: TGCAGTGCTAGAGCAGGGGTGTGGACTGAAGCTTTCTTT
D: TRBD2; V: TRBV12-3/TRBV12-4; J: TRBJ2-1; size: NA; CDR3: CASSFWRGVRAGVGFYNEQFF; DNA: TGTGCCAGCAGTTTTTGGCGGGGAGTGAGAGCGGGAGTCGGGTTTTACAATGAGCAGTTCTTC
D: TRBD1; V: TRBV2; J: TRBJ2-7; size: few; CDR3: CASSETRTGAYEQYF; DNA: TGTGCCAGCAGTGAAACTCGGACAGGGGCCTACGAGCAGTACTTC
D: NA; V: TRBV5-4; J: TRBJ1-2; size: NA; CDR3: CASSLASELVGYTF; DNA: TGTGCCAGCAGCTTGGCCAGTGAGCTGGTCGGCTACACCTTC
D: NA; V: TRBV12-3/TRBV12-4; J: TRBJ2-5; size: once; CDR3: CASARLGTSETQYF; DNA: TGTGCCAGCGCCCGGCTTGGGACCTCCGAGACCCAGTACTTC
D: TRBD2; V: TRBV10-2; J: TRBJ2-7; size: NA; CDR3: CASSESTSTEQYF; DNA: TGCGCCAGCAGTGAGTCGACTAGCACTGAGCAGTACTTC
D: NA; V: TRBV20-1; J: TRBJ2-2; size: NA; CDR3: CSARDRQTRSTGELFF; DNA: TGCAGTGCTAGAGACCGACAGACGCGAAGCACCGGGGAGCTGTTTTTT
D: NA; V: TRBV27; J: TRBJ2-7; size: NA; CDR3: CGSSLSQLAGYEQYF; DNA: TGTGGCAGCAGTTTATCGCAGCTAGCAGGTTACGAGCAGTACTTC
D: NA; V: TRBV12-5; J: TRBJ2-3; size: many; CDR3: CASGFSWGSGADTQYF; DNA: TGTGCTAGTGGTTTCTCCTGGGGCTCTGGCGCAGATACGCAGTATTTT
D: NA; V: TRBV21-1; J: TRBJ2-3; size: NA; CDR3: CASILTSAGWRGDTQYF; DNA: TGTGCCAGCATCCTGACTAGCGCCGGTTGGAGAGGGGATACGCAGTATTTT
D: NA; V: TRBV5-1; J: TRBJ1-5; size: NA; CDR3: CTSSLEGSGQPQHF; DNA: TGCACCAGCAGCTTGGAAGGGAGTGGCCAGCCCCAGCATTTT
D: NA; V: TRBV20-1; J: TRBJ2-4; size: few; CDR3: CSAAEWRLAKNIQYF; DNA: TGCAGTGCTGCGGAATGGCGGTTAGCCAAAAACATTCAGTACTTC
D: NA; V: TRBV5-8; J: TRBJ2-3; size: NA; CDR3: CAGSLVSNTQYF; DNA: TGTGCCGGCAGCTTGGTCTCCAATACGCAGTATTTT
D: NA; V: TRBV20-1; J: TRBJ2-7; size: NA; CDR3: CSASSNGQGYEQYF; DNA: TGCAGTGCCAGCTCGAACGGGCAGGGCTACGAGCAGTACTTC
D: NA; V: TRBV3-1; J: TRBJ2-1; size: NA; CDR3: CASSQDYYPDEQFF; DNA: TGTGCCAGCAGCCAAGATTACTATCCCGATGAGCAGTTCTTC
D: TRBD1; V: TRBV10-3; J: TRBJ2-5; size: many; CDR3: CAISAGGQTQETQYF; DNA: TGTGCCATCAGTGCTGGGGGACAGACCCAAGAGACCCAGTACTTC
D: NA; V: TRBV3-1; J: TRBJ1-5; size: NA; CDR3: CASSPGTHLANQPQHF; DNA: TGTGCCAGCAGTCCCGGGACTCACTTAGCAAATCAGCCCCAGCATTTT
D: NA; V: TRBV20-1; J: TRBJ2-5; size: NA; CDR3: CSARVGEIETQYF; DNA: TGCAGTGCTAGAGTGGGGGAAATAGAGACCCAGTACTTC
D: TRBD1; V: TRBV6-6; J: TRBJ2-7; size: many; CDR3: CASRNDRGYEQYF; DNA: TGTGCCAGCAGGAACGACAGGGGGTACGAGCAGTACTTC
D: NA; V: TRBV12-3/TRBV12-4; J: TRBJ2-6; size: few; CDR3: CASSLGRGSGANVLTF; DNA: TGTGCCAGCAGTTTAGGCAGGGGCTCTGGGGCCAACGTCCTGACTTTC
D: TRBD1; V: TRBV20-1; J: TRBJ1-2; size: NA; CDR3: CSARSRDRLNYGYTF; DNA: TGCAGTGCTAGGAGCCGGGACAGGTTAAACTATGGCTACACCTTC
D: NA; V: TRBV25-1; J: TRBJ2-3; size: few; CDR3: CASRQLDTQYF; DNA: TGTGCCAGCCGACAGTTGGATACGCAGTATTTT
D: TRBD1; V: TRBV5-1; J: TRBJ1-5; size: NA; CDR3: CASRRQGLYSNQPQHF; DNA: TGCGCCAGCAGGCGACAGGGCCTCTATAGCAATCAGCCCCAGCATTTT
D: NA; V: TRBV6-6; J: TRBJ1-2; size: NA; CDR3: CASSPLENYGYTF; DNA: TGTGCCAGCAGTCCCCTAGAGAACTATGGCTACACCTTC
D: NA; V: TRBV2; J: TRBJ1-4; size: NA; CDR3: CASRRRDLNEKLFF; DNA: TGTGCCTCAAGAAGGAGGGACCTAAATGAAAAACTGTTTTTT